The 29 T cell receptor beta chains given below trace back to one sample, sequenced in a study of T cell repertoires in cytomegalovirus infection. Their antigen targets remain unknown. TCRdb re-called the reads with MiXCR, one entry per CDR3 protein. The profile shows 700,000 to 900,000 distinct CDR3 sequences, 25% to 35% of them singletons. Here the sequenced sample was cultured CD8+ T cells from PBMCs, taken from culture after CMV antigen stimulation. All receptors derive from a human donor in good health (CMV status not recorded). Some clones in this sample may be carry-over from other donors' samples.

This clonotype came up a few times. The CDR3 region has the DNA TGTGCCAGCAGTTACTCCCGGGACAGGAACACCGGGGAGCTGTTTTTT. Its translation: CASSYSRDRNTGELFF. The chain recombines TRBV6-2 or TRBV6-3 with TRBJ2-2; 7 nucleotides line up with TRBD1. V lost 0 bases, J lost 1 base, and 2 bases stayed unmatched. Germline CDR1 reads MNHEY; CDR2 reads SVGEGT. This CDR3 is built from 16 residues.

This clonotype was seen only once. The chain links TRBV20-1 to TRBJ1-6, with TRBD1 matching over 9 bases. The CDR3 length is 15 residues. CDR1 and CDR2 from the germline V gene are DFQATT and SNEGSKA (reference sequence). The V segment lost 1 base and the J segment 8 bases; nucleotides outside the gene matches: 6. The CDR3 nucleotides are TGCAGTGCTAGAGTTGGGGGACAGGGAGATTCACCCCTCCACTTT. This sequence encodes CSARVGGQGDSPLHF.

This clonotype was picked up a small number of times. The CDR3 region is CASSAGRRTSEQYV. CDR3 nucleotides: TGTGCCAGCAGTGCGGGGCGTCGGACATCCGAGCAGTACGTC. The chain uses TRBV28 and TRBJ2-7; TRBD2 is a possible D gene (6 bases). The V end was cut by 5 bases, the J end by 6 bases, with 17 bases between. Germline-derived CDR1 and CDR2 are MDHEN and SYDVKM. This CDR3 is 14 amino acids long.

This chain uses TRBV6-6 with TRBJ2-5, with D unresolved. Trimming took 5 bases from V and 2 from J, leaving 12 bases between them. The CDR3 is 14 amino acids. Germline V gives CDR1 MNHNY, CDR2 SVGAGI (reference sequence). The CDR3 DNA sequence: TGTGCCAGCAGTCCGTTCAAGGCACAAGAGACCCAGTACTTC. Its translation is CASSPFKAQETQYF.

This chain uses TRBV4-1 with TRBJ2-7; possibly TRBD2 for D (5 bases). V lost 1 base and J 2 bases, leaving 9 bases between the germline ends. This CDR3 is built from 14 residues. CDR1 and CDR2 from the germline V gene are MGHRA and YSYEKL. The CDR3 DNA is TGCGCCAGCAGCCAAGGCCAGCGGACCTACGAGCAGTACTTC. Its translation: CASSQGQRTYEQYF.

This clonotype appeared a few times. The chain uses TRBV6-5 and TRBJ2-1; the D gene is possibly TRBD2 (5 bases). The V end was cut by 4 bases, the J end by 1 base, with 14 bases between. CDR1 and CDR2 from the germline V gene are MNHEY and SVGAGI. The CDR3 is made up of 16 amino acids. CDR3 nucleotide sequence: TGTGCCAGCAGTTTTTCTTCTGGGGAGTCCTACAATGAGCAGTTCTTC. This codes for CASSFSSGESYNEQFF.

The chain has TRBV27 and TRBJ2-1; D unclear. Deletions cut 6 bases from V and 10 bases from J, with 16 bases between. Germline CDR1 MNHEY, CDR2 SMNVEV (reference sequence). This CDR3 is built from 13 residues. CDR3 protein: CASSLRSLREQFF. The DNA for the CDR3 is TGTGCCAGCAGCCTTCGATCCTTAAGGGAGCAGTTCTTC.

This chain connects TRBV5-6 to TRBJ1-1; a possible D gene is TRBD1 (6 bases). V was trimmed by 6 bases and J by 4 bases, leaving 16 bases between them. The CDR3 loop spans 14 amino acids. Looked up from germline, CDR1 is SGHDT and CDR2 is YYEEEE. The CDR3 bases are TGTGCCAGCACCAGGACAGCCTTCGGCACTGAAGCTTTCTTT. This sequence encodes CASTRTAFGTEAFF. The variable domain in full, completed from reference TRBV5-6 and TRBJ1-1, reads DAGVTQSPTHLIKTRGQQVTLRCSPKSGHDTVSWYQQALGQGPQFIFQYYEEEERQRGNFPDRFSGHQFPNYSSELNVNALLLGDSALYLCASTRTAFGTEAFFGQGTRLTVV.

The chain links TRBV15 to TRBJ2-4, with 8 bases matching TRBD1. Trimming cost V 1 base and J 1 base; bases outside gene matches: 12. Germline CDR1 LNHNV, CDR2 YYDKDF (reference sequence). This CDR3 is 19 amino acids long. The CDR3 here is CATSRASPGGGWAKNIQYF. The CDR3 nucleotides are TGTGCCACCAGCAGAGCTTCCCCAGGGGGCGGGTGGGCCAAAAACATTCAGTACTTC.

The chain uses TRBV12-3 or TRBV12-4 and TRBJ2-1; D gene uncertain. The CDR3 loop spans 14 amino acids. V was pared by 3 bases and J by 4 bases, with 10 bases between. CDR3 amino acids: CASSFPSEYNEQFF. Written as DNA, the CDR3 is TGTGCCAGCAGTTTCCCTTCGGAGTACAATGAGCAGTTCTTC.

The sample holds a few counts of this clonotype. V gene TRBV27 combines with J gene TRBJ1-1; tentatively, D is TRBD1 (5 bases). The CDR3 is 14 amino acids. Trimming removed 6 bases from V and 0 bases from J, with 11 bases in between. Germline CDR1 is MNHEY and CDR2 is SMNVEV (reference sequence). CDR3 sequence: CASSLTVVNTEAFF. CDR3 in DNA: TGTGCCAGCAGCCTGACAGTTGTGAACACTGAAGCTTTCTTT.

The rearrangement uses TRBV2 and TRBJ2-7, with D possibly TRBD2 on 7 matching bases. V was cut by 11 bases and J by 2 bases, with 13 bases left in between. Germline CDR1 SNHLY, CDR2 FYNNEI. This CDR3 contains 12 residues. The CDR3 DNA is TGTGCCGAGGGGGAGGGGCCCTACGAGCAGTACTTC. It specifies CAEGEGPYEQYF.

The chain joins TRBV12-3 or TRBV12-4 to TRBJ2-2; D call uncertain. The V and J ends lost 4 bases and 9 bases respectively, with 15 bases between them. This CDR3 contains 14 residues. The CDR3 DNA is TGTGCCAGCAGTTCCCTTATACAGCTTTGGGAGCTGTTTTTT. Protein sequence: CASSSLIQLWELFF.

This clonotype was seen a few times. The rearrangement links TRBV6-6 to TRBJ2-1; D unresolved. The germline CDR1 and CDR2 sequences are MNHNY and SVGAGI (reference sequence). The CDR3 length is 16 residues. V lost 4 bases and J 5 bases, leaving 18 bases between the germline ends. Here the CDR3 DNA reads TGTGCCAGCAGTTTCCTTACCTTGAGACGGGACAATGAGCAGTTCTTC. It encodes CASSFLTLRRDNEQFF.

CDR3 loop: CASSMGTGVRENEQYF. The CDR3 DNA sequence: TGTGCCAGTAGTATGGGGACAGGGGTGAGGGAAAACGAGCAGTACTTC. The V and J genes are TRBV19 and TRBJ2-7; 10 bases map to TRBD1. Trimming cost V 3 bases and J 5 bases; bases outside gene matches: 10. Germline CDR1 LNHDA, CDR2 SQIVND (reference sequence). The CDR3 sequence is 16 residues long.

The chain has TRBV7-9 and TRBJ2-3; D unclear. Germline V gene lookup returns CDR1 SEHNR and CDR2 FQNEAQ (reference sequence). V was trimmed by 3 bases and J by 6 bases, leaving 13 bases between them. This CDR3 is built from 14 residues. This CDR3 reads CASSFPPKSDTQYF. The DNA of the CDR3 is TGTGCCAGCAGCTTTCCTCCAAAGTCCGATACGCAGTATTTT.

A remark on this clonotype: Relative to the germline gene, one junction end is altered; a read error may explain this. The V call is TRBV12-3 or TRBV12-4, the J call TRBJ1-2; 7 bases agree with TRBD1. The CDR3 consists of 12 residues. The CDR3 loop is CASRERDRGCTF. CDR3 coding DNA: TGTGCCAGCAGGGAACGGGACAGAGGCTGCACCTTC.

This clonotype occurred a few times. The rearrangement links TRBV7-9 to TRBJ2-2; D is possibly TRBD1 (6 bases). V dropped 7 bases and J dropped 1 base, with 13 bases sitting between them. Germline-derived CDR1 and CDR2 are SEHNR and FQNEAQ (reference sequence). The CDR3 consists of 15 residues. The chain's CDR3 is CASTSIQGNTGELFF. DNA of the CDR3: TGTGCCAGCACCTCTATACAGGGGAACACCGGGGAGCTGTTTTTT.

This clonotype was counted many times. As DNA, the CDR3 is TGTGCCAGCAGCCCAGCGGGGGGTCGGGAGACCCAGTACTTC. This encodes CASSPAGGRETQYF. V gene TRBV12-3 or TRBV12-4 combines with J gene TRBJ2-5; 9 bases are shared with TRBD2. J gave up 5 bases and V 6 bases, and 7 bases lay outside the gene matches. The CDR3 is 14 residues long.

This clonotype was counted only a few times. V gene TRBV5-6 combines with J gene TRBJ2-7; tentative D call: TRBD1 (5 bases). Germline V gene sequence: CDR1 SGHDT, CDR2 YYEEEE. Trimming stripped 5 bases from V and 0 bases from J, with 9 bases between. There are 13 residues in the CDR3. The CDR3 sequence is CASSFDSSYEQYF. The CDR3 DNA follows: TGTGCCAGCAGTTTCGACAGCTCCTACGAGCAGTACTTC.

The table lists this clonotype with many counts. The chain has TRBV7-8 and TRBJ1-1, with 11 bases fitting TRBD1. The germline CDR1 and CDR2 sequences are SGHVS and FQNEAQ. This CDR3 region has 14 residues. The ends lost 7 bases at V and 5 bases at J; junction bases unmatched: 6. The CDR3 DNA sequence: TGTGCCAGCACCAGGACAGGGGGCGCGACTGAAGCTTTCTTT. Translating gives CASTRTGGATEAFF. The full variable domain, its missing parts supplied by reference TRBV7-8 and TRBJ1-1, is GAGVSQSPRYKVAKRGQDVALRCDPISGHVSLFWYQQALGQGPEFLTYFQNEAQLDKSGLPSDRFFAERPEGSVSTLKIQRTQQEDSAVYLCASTRTGGATEAFFGQGTRLTVV.

Many counts were recorded for this clonotype. The chain carries TRBV12-3 or TRBV12-4 and TRBJ2-3; D possibly corresponds to TRBD2 (5 bases). The CDR3 contains 16 residues. V was clipped by 5 bases and J by 2 bases, with 17 bases between them. CDR3 bases: TGTGCCAGCAGTCCCACTCCGGTCGGGATCACAGATACGCAGTATTTT. Translating it yields CASSPTPVGITDTQYF.

This clonotype has just one count. The chain employs TRBV7-2 and TRBJ1-2; D is ambiguous. Looked up from germline, CDR1 is SGHTA and CDR2 is FQGNSA. The CDR3 extends over 15 amino acids. The V end was cut by 3 bases, the J end by 4 bases, with 15 bases between. The CDR3 DNA reads as TGTGCCAGCAGCTTCGACCAGAGAGTTCGCTATGGCTACACCTTC. It encodes CASSFDQRVRYGYTF.

This clonotype was counted a few times. The chain has TRBV5-6 and TRBJ1-1; 12 bases agree with TRBD1. V was clipped by 4 bases and J by 8 bases; unmatched bases: 6. Germline V CDR1 and CDR2: SGHDT, YYEEEE. The CDR3 is 14 residues long. Here the CDR3 reads CASSTGTGGAEAFF. The CDR3 DNA reads as TGTGCCAGCAGCACCGGGACAGGGGGCGCGGAAGCTTTCTTT. The entire variable domain, with the rest obtained from reference TRBV5-6 and TRBJ1-1, is as follows: DAGVTQSPTHLIKTRGQQVTLRCSPKSGHDTVSWYQQALGQGPQFIFQYYEEEERQRGNFPDRFSGHQFPNYSSELNVNALLLGDSALYLCASSTGTGGAEAFFGQGTRLTVV.

This clonotype was seen only a few times. CDR3 nucleotides: TGTGCCAGCAGTATTCCGGGACTCCCGAATCAGCCCCAGCATTTT. It translates to CASSIPGLPNQPQHF. The V gene is TRBV6-2 or TRBV6-3, the J gene TRBJ1-5; D might be TRBD1 (5 bases). Germline V gives CDR1 MNHEY, CDR2 SVGEGT. V was shortened by 5 bases and J by 4 bases, with 15 bases between the two germline ends. This CDR3 is 15 amino acids long.

This clonotype was seen a handful of times. V gene TRBV7-6 combines with J gene TRBJ2-3; 11 bases line up with TRBD2. V dropped 4 bases and J dropped 2; count of bases not matched to a gene: 5. The germline V gene encodes CDR1 SGHVS and CDR2 FNYEAQ. The CDR3 sequence is 16 residues long. CDR3 region: CASSSVAGGDTDTQYF. The CDR3 DNA sequence: TGTGCCAGCAGCTCGGTAGCGGGGGGGGACACAGATACGCAGTATTTT.

This chain joins TRBV7-6 and TRBJ2-1; 7 nucleotides agree with TRBD1. The V segment lost 6 bases and the J segment 7 bases; nucleotides outside the gene matches: 3. CDR1 is SGHVS, CDR2 FNYEAQ, per germline. The CDR3 is made up of 12 amino acids. Here the CDR3 DNA reads TGTGCCAGCAGGGCAGGGGGAAATGAGCAGTTCTTC. It specifies CASRAGGNEQFF.

Points on this clonotype: The junction departs from the called germline gene at one end, perhaps through a read error. The chain has TRBV7-7 and TRBJ2-5; no clear D. The CDR3 has 15 amino acids. Germline loops: CDR1 SSHAT, CDR2 FNYEAQ (reference sequence). CDR3 DNA: TGTGCTAGCAGCTTGGCCAGCAGTTGGTGGGAGACCCAGTACTTC. This encodes CASSLASSWWETQYF.

Only a few counts were recorded for this clonotype. V and J are TRBV27 and TRBJ1-2; D is unclear. The CDR3 covers 13 residues. Germline values: CDR1 MNHEY, CDR2 SMNVEV (reference sequence). With 5 bases removed from V and 4 bases from J, the gap between germline ends came to 11 bases. CDR3 bases: TGTGCCAGCAGTCCCACCCCTCCCTATGGCTACACCTTC. This gives the protein CASSPTPPYGYTF.